This TCR beta chain was found in a study of blood T cell repertoires in COVID-19. Study summary: Donors in the United States, Italy and Spain gave samples during acute or convalescent COVID-19. Nucleic acid was either cDNA or gDNA, and it came from T cells, B-cell-depleted T cells, or PBMCs.

Authors' data handling: Researchers report that nucleated cell counts were estimated from reference gene primer amplification. TCRdb's table, derived via immunoSEQ multiplex PCR, lists solely in-frame clones and lacks some. The V and J calls and the clone size are those of that table, but D and trimming were determined from the DNA. The sample lists tens of thousands of clones; about 91% were seen once. The CDR3 runs to 15 residues. In germline, CDR1 is SGHNT, CDR2 YYREEE (reference sequence). The trim removed 5 bases at V and 10 bases at J, leaving 10 bases unmatched. Material for sequencing was peripheral blood. V usage is TRBV5-4 and J usage is TRBJ2-1; 12 bases fit TRBD2. This TCR derives from a man aged 50 or older with active COVID-19. CDR3 sequence: CASRTSGGPAGEQFF. The CDR3 region has the DNA TGTGCCAGCAGGACTAGCGGGGGACCGGCGGGAGAGCAGTTCTTC.